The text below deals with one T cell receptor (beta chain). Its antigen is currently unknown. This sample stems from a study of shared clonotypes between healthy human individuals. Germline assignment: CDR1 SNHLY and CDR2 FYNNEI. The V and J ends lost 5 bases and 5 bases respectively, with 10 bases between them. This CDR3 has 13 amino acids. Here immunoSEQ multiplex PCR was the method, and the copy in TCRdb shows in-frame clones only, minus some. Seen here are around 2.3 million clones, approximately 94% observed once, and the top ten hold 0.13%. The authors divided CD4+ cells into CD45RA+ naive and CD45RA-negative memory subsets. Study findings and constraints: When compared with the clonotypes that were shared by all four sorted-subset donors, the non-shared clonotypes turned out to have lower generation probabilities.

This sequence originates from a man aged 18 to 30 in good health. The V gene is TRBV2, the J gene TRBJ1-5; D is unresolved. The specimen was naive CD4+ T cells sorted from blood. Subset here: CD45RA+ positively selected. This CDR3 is CASSWGSDQPQHF. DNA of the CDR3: TGTGCCAGCAGTTGGGGTTCGGATCAGCCCCAGCATTTT.